These 25 T cell receptor beta chains originate from one sample sequenced in a study of graft-versus-host responses after intestinal transplantation. This table comes from immunoSEQ multiplex PCR, and its TCRdb copy is limited to in-frame clones, with some not included. The sample shows about 82,000 clones, 91% of them seen only once. No antigens are known for them. The sequenced sample was unstimulated CD4+ T cells sorted from spleen or lymph node cells, obtained before intestinal transplant. The source of these receptors is a human donor who received an intestinal transplant.

The chain couples TRBV30 to TRBJ2-3; D is unresolved. V shed 2 bases and J shed 2 bases, with 2 bases lying between them. Per germline, CDR1 GTSNPN and CDR2 SVGIG (reference sequence). CDR3 length: 11 residues. CDR3 nucleotide sequence: TGTGCCTGGAGTCTCACAGATACGCAGTATTTT. Translating it yields CAWSLTDTQYF. Variable domain in full (rest from reference TRBV30 and TRBJ2-3): SQTIHQWPATLVQPVGSPLSLECTVEGTSNPNLYWYRQAAGRGLQLLFYSVGIGQISSEVPQNLSASRPQDRQFILSSKKLLLSDSGFYLCAWSLTDTQYFGPGTRLTVL.

For the CDR3, the DNA is TGTGCCAGCAGATCTGACAGGGGCGAGGTATACAATGAGCAGTTCTTC. This codes for CASRSDRGEVYNEQFF. The chain couples TRBV11-3 to TRBJ2-1, with 8 bases matching TRBD1. The CDR3 sequence is 16 residues long. With V trimmed by 6 bases and J by 4 bases, 11 bases remained unmatched. Germline values: CDR1 SGHNT, CDR2 YENEEA.

In its sample, this clone was seen once. The rearrangement links TRBV5-4 to TRBJ1-1, with a possible D match to TRBD1 (6 bases). This CDR3 region has 15 residues. With 4 bases removed from V and 0 bases from J, the gap between germline ends came to 13 bases. Germline V gene sequence: CDR1 SGHNT, CDR2 YYREEE (reference sequence). The CDR3, as DNA: TGTGCCAGCAGCCCTAGGGGGTGGATGAACACTGAAGCTTTCTTT. This sequence encodes CASSPRGWMNTEAFF. Based on the CDR3 plus reference TRBV5-4 and TRBJ1-1, the full variable domain is ETGVTQSPTHLIKTRGQQVTLRCSSQSGHNTVSWYQQALGQGPQFIFQYYREEENGRGNFPPRFSGLQFPNYSSELNVNALELDDSALYLCASSPRGWMNTEAFFGQGTRLTVV.

V is TRBV6-1 and J is TRBJ2-3, with D perhaps matching TRBD2 (5 bases). Germline values: CDR1 MNHNS, CDR2 SASEGT. This CDR3 region has 12 residues. Trimming took 4 bases from V and 7 from J, leaving 9 bases between them. The DNA of the CDR3 is TGTGCCAGCAGTGCCCCCGGGAATACGCAGTATTTT. Residues: CASSAPGNTQYF.

The V gene is TRBV6-6, the J gene TRBJ1-1; 9 nucleotides match TRBD1. Trimming cost V 2 bases and J 5 bases; bases outside gene matches: 6. CDR1 and CDR2 from the germline V gene are MNHNY and SVGAGI (reference sequence). This CDR3 has 15 amino acids. CDR3: CASSYPRDRATEAFF. CDR3 sequence (DNA): TGTGCCAGCAGTTACCCGAGGGACAGGGCTACTGAAGCTTTCTTT.

The gene calls are TRBV7-9 and TRBJ2-7; no clear D. Per the germline V gene, CDR1 is SEHNR and CDR2 is FQNEAQ (reference sequence). This CDR3 comprises 13 residues. Trimming removed 1 base from V and 4 bases from J, with 8 bases in between. CDR3 residues: CASSLEAGYEQYF. The CDR3 DNA reads as TGTGCCAGCAGCTTAGAGGCAGGTTACGAGCAGTACTTC.

This clone has only one observation. The chain joins TRBV19 to TRBJ2-7; 7 bases are shared with TRBD1. Trimming cost V 4 bases and J 0 bases; bases outside gene matches: 9. Germline assignment: CDR1 LNHDA and CDR2 SQIVND (reference sequence). This CDR3 comprises 16 residues. The CDR3 region has the DNA TGTGCCAGTAGTAGGGACCGGGACAGCCTCTCCTACGAGCAGTACTTC. It codes for CASSRDRDSLSYEQYF.

This rearrangement joins TRBV10-2 to TRBJ2-7; 9 nucleotides align to TRBD2. V was clipped by 4 bases and J by 3 bases; unmatched bases: 4. The CDR3 totals 14 residues. The germline gives CDR1 WSHSY, CDR2 SAAADI. The CDR3 loop is CASSGGGGDYEQYF. The DNA of the CDR3 is TGCGCCAGCAGTGGTGGCGGGGGGGACTACGAGCAGTACTTC.

The gene calls are TRBV7-9 and TRBJ1-2; 8 nucleotides align to TRBD1. V trimming: 1 base; J trimming: 2 bases; junction bases outside the gene matches: 0. CDR3 length equals 14 residues. CDR1 and CDR2 from the germline V gene are SEHNR and FQNEAQ (reference sequence). CDR3 nucleotide sequence: TGTGCCAGCAGCTTAGGGACAGGGAACTATGGCTACACCTTC. This translates into CASSLGTGNYGYTF.

This clone turned up a few times. The chain couples TRBV5-1 to TRBJ1-4, with a possible D match to TRBD1 (5 bases). The V end lost 0 bases, the J end lost 6 bases, and 12 bases lay between the germline ends. This CDR3 region has 15 residues. The germline V gene encodes CDR1 SGHRS and CDR2 YFSETQ. This chain's CDR3 is CASSLDPGGDEKLFF. In nucleotides, the CDR3 is TGCGCCAGCAGCTTGGACCCGGGAGGGGATGAAAAACTGTTTTTT.

CDR3: CAWSVGPQGSPLHF. CDR3 DNA: TGTGCCTGGAGTGTTGGGCCCCAGGGTTCACCCCTCCACTTT. The chain employs TRBV30 and TRBJ1-6; a possible D gene is TRBD1 (5 bases). From germline, CDR1 is GTSNPN and CDR2 SVGIG (reference sequence). V dropped 0 bases and J dropped 9 bases, with 12 bases sitting between them. There are 14 residues in the CDR3.

For the CDR3, the DNA is TGTGCCACCAGCAGAGGCTGGAATGAAGGGGCAGGGTTAAATCAGCCCCAGCATTTT. This sequence encodes CATSRGWNEGAGLNQPQHF. This chain joins TRBV15 and TRBJ1-5, with D possibly TRBD1 on 5 matching bases. Germline loops: CDR1 LNHNV, CDR2 YYDKDF (reference sequence). The CDR3 spans 19 residues. The V end was cut by 1 base, the J end by 4 bases, with 23 bases between.

The V call is TRBV19, the J call TRBJ1-3; D remains ambiguous. The germline V and J ends were trimmed by 3 bases and 1 base, with 10 bases remaining between them. This CDR3 region has 15 residues. CDR1 is LNHDA and CDR2 is SQIVND in the germline V gene (reference sequence). The DNA for the CDR3 is TGTGCCAGTAGTATCATAGCGGATTCTGGAAACACCATATATTTT. This encodes CASSIIADSGNTIYF. Supplemented by reference TRBV19 and TRBJ1-3, the full variable domain reads DGGITQSPKYLFRKEGQNVTLSCEQNLNHDAMYWYRQDPGQGLRLIYYSQIVNDFQKGDIAEGYSVSREKKESFPLTVTSAQKNPTAFYLCASSIIADSGNTIYFGEGSWLTVV.

This clone occurred once. This chain joins TRBV6-4 and TRBJ2-7; D is possibly TRBD2 (7 bases). V gave up 2 bases and J gave up 2 bases, with 13 bases separating them. The germline gives CDR1 MRHNA, CDR2 SNTAGT. The CDR3 is 15 residues long. The CDR3 DNA reads TGTGCCAGCAGTGACGGGCGGGGGCGCCCCTACGAGCAGTACTTC. Encoded protein: CASSDGRGRPYEQYF.

V is TRBV7-2 and J is TRBJ1-2; 10 bases match TRBD1. Germline CDR1 reads SGHTA; CDR2 reads FQGNSA. The CDR3 length is 15 residues. V dropped 4 bases and J dropped 8; count of bases not matched to a gene: 10. The CDR3 reads CASSSPGQGRYGYTF. The DNA of the CDR3 is TGTGCCAGCAGCTCTCCGGGACAGGGGAGATACGGCTACACCTTC.

The chain uses TRBV14 and TRBJ2-3, with 10 bases aligning to TRBD1. The V gene end was trimmed by 5 bases and the J gene end by 1 base; junction bases not matched to a gene: 9. CDR1 is SGHDN and CDR2 is FVKESK in the germline V gene. The CDR3 has 17 amino acids. CDR3 sequence reads: CASSARQGAWGTDTQYF. The CDR3 nucleotides are TGTGCCAGCAGCGCAAGACAGGGGGCGTGGGGCACAGATACGCAGTATTTT.

This chain joins TRBV6-6 and TRBJ1-2; TRBD1 matches 7 bases. The CDR3 is 16 amino acids. Germline lookup yields CDR1 MNHNY and CDR2 SVGAGI (reference sequence). Trimming cost V 4 bases and J 3 bases; bases outside gene matches: 11. CDR3 residues: CASSSNPSTGHYGYTF. CDR3 DNA: TGTGCCAGCAGTTCAAACCCATCGACAGGGCACTATGGCTACACCTTC.

V usage is TRBV4-3 and J usage is TRBJ2-3, with D perhaps matching TRBD2 (6 bases). The CDR3 length is 16 residues. Trimming left V 4 bases short and J 0 bases short, with 14 bases between. Germline lookup yields CDR1 LGHNA and CDR2 YSLEER. In DNA, the CDR3 is TGCGCCAGCAGCCCGGGAGCAGACCTAAGCACAGATACGCAGTATTTT. Translating gives CASSPGADLSTDTQYF.

The genes are TRBV19 and TRBJ1-6; D possibly corresponds to TRBD1 (6 bases). This CDR3 spans 14 amino acids. The germline V and J ends were trimmed by 3 bases and 9 bases, with 12 bases remaining between them. Germline V gene sequence: CDR1 LNHDA, CDR2 SQIVND (reference sequence). The CDR3 loop reads CASSIWGQGSPLHF. The CDR3 DNA follows: TGTGCCAGTAGTATCTGGGGGCAGGGTTCACCCCTCCACTTT.

The genes are TRBV7-2 and TRBJ2-7; weak D call: TRBD2 (7 bases). CDR3 length equals 15 residues. Per the germline V gene, CDR1 is SGHTA and CDR2 is FQGNSA. V was clipped by 5 bases and J by 5 bases, with 19 bases between them. The CDR3 loop is CASSPGGGGVNEQYF. The CDR3 bases are TGTGCCAGCAGCCCGGGGGGAGGGGGAGTGAACGAGCAGTACTTC.

The gene calls are TRBV19 and TRBJ2-7, with D hard to call. This CDR3 is built from 12 residues. V was pared by 3 bases and J by 7 bases, with 10 bases between. Looked up from germline, CDR1 is LNHDA and CDR2 is SQIVND (reference sequence). In nucleotides, the CDR3 is TGTGCCAGTAGTATTCCCCTCGGGGAGCAGTACTTC. Protein product: CASSIPLGEQYF.

The chain joins TRBV14 to TRBJ2-5; 7 bases are a match to TRBD1. The CDR3 consists of 15 residues. CDR1 SGHDN and CDR2 FVKESK come from the germline V gene. Germline trimming cut 4 bases from V and 4 bases from J; bases unmatched to any gene: 9. The CDR3 region is CASSPLQGRGETQYF. In nucleotides, the CDR3 is TGTGCCAGCAGCCCCTTACAGGGGCGCGGAGAGACCCAGTACTTC.

V usage is TRBV7-9 and J usage is TRBJ2-7, with D perhaps TRBD2 (5 bases). Germline assignment: CDR1 SEHNR and CDR2 FQNEAQ (reference sequence). The CDR3 extends over 13 amino acids. The germline V and J ends were trimmed by 5 bases and 5 bases, with 13 bases remaining between them. For the CDR3, the DNA is TGTGCCAGCAGCATTAGAGAGGGAAACGAGCAGTACTTC. Its translation: CASSIREGNEQYF.

The rearrangement joins TRBV19 to TRBJ1-5; D may be TRBD1 (6 bases). The germline V gene encodes CDR1 LNHDA and CDR2 SQIVND (reference sequence). This CDR3 is 15 amino acids long. The V end was cut by 6 bases, the J end by 2 bases, with 14 bases between. The CDR3 loop reads CASSPTGNGNQPQHF. CDR3 coding DNA: TGTGCCAGTAGCCCGACAGGTAACGGCAATCAGCCCCAGCATTTT.

The V and J genes are TRBV7-2 and TRBJ1-5; D unresolved. The CDR3 extends over 16 amino acids. CDR1 SGHTA and CDR2 FQGNSA come from the germline V gene. The germline V and J ends were trimmed by 5 bases and 0 bases, with 14 bases remaining between them. The CDR3 sequence is CASSKAPGNSNQPQHF. CDR3 coding DNA: TGTGCCAGCAGCAAAGCCCCGGGGAATAGCAATCAGCCCCAGCATTTT.